This is a list of T cell receptor beta chains from one sample in a study of T cells in Graves' hyperthyroidism and ophthalmopathy. One entry per CDR3 protein, called by TCRdb with MiXCR from the multiplex PCR reads. The table has some 560,000 distinct CDR3 sequences, around 14% seen once. Source material: blood. These TCRs come from a woman aged 25-40 years with Graves' hyperthyroidism. The CDR3 runs from the conserved cysteine through the conserved F or W. The order of the fields is clone size, CDR3 length, V gene, D gene, J gene, CDR3 protein, CDR3 DNA. A D gene is named only where the DNA matches it firmly. Rows may omit the clone size; those that give it use once, few, many or a size class.

abundance: many
len: 18
v_gene: TRBV7-9
d_gene: TRBD1
j_gene: TRBJ1-4
CDR3aa: CASTKSLRDRDNNEKLFF
CDR3nt: TGTGCCAGCACCAAGTCACTCCGGGACAGGGATAATAATGAAAAACTGTTTTTT

abundance: many
len: 16
v_gene: TRBV5-1
d_gene: TRBD2
j_gene: TRBJ2-7
CDR3aa: CASSLPSASWGGEQYF
CDR3nt: TGCGCCAGCAGCTTGCCATCGGCCAGTTGGGGGGGCGAGCAGTACTTC

abundance: few
len: 15
v_gene: TRBV20-1
d_gene: -
j_gene: TRBJ2-5
CDR3aa: CSATKGVGGVETQYF
CDR3nt: TGCAGTGCAACAAAGGGGGTAGGAGGGGTCGAGACCCAGTACTTC

abundance: -
len: 12
v_gene: TRBV6-1
d_gene: -
j_gene: TRBJ2-2
CDR3aa: CASSELGGELFF
CDR3nt: TGTGCCAGCAGTGAACTGGGGGGGGAGCTGTTTTTT

abundance: many
len: 12
v_gene: TRBV11-2
d_gene: -
j_gene: TRBJ1-3
CDR3aa: CASSLGMAGKYF
CDR3nt: TGTGCCAGCAGCTTAGGAATGGCAGGGAAATATTTT

abundance: many
len: 14
v_gene: TRBV7-9
d_gene: TRBD2
j_gene: TRBJ2-5
CDR3aa: CASSSILAGETQYF
CDR3nt: TGTGCCAGCAGCTCAATACTAGCGGGAGAGACCCAGTACTTC

abundance: many
len: 13
v_gene: TRBV30
d_gene: -
j_gene: TRBJ1-1
CDR3aa: CAWSLRSRTEAFF
CDR3nt: TGTGCCTGGAGCCTCAGGAGCCGCACTGAAGCTTTCTTT

abundance: many
len: 13
v_gene: TRBV2
d_gene: -
j_gene: TRBJ1-5
CDR3aa: CASSVGPNQPQHF
CDR3nt: TGTGCCAGCAGTGTAGGCCCGAATCAGCCCCAGCATTTT

abundance: many
len: 13
v_gene: TRBV28
d_gene: -
j_gene: TRBJ2-7
CDR3aa: CASLGETAYEQYF
CDR3nt: TGTGCCAGCCTCGGCGAGACCGCTTACGAGCAGTACTTC

abundance: -
len: 13
v_gene: TRBV7-3
d_gene: -
j_gene: TRBJ2-1
CDR3aa: CASSLIPYNEQFF
CDR3nt: TGTGCCAGCAGCTTAATCCCCTACAATGAGCAGTTCTTC

abundance: many
len: 15
v_gene: TRBV3-1
d_gene: TRBD2
j_gene: TRBJ2-1
CDR3aa: CASSQEMREYNEQFF
CDR3nt: TGTGCCAGCAGCCAAGAGATGCGGGAGTACAATGAGCAGTTCTTC

abundance: many
len: 14
v_gene: TRBV20-1
d_gene: -
j_gene: TRBJ1-2
CDR3aa: CSARDSRSQDGYTF
CDR3nt: TGCAGTGCTAGAGACTCCAGGTCCCAAGATGGCTACACCTTC

abundance: many
len: 21
v_gene: TRBV6-6
d_gene: TRBD2
j_gene: TRBJ2-5
CDR3aa: CASSYPGGLAGLEGHQETQYF
CDR3nt: TGTGCCAGCAGTTACCCTGGCGGACTAGCGGGACTGGAGGGCCACCAAGAGACCCAGTACTTC

abundance: -
len: 14
v_gene: TRBV11-2
d_gene: TRBD1
j_gene: TRBJ2-7
CDR3aa: CTSSLAGGIYEQYF
CDR3nt: TGTACCAGCAGCTTGGCAGGGGGCATATACGAGCAGTACTTC

abundance: -
len: 15
v_gene: TRBV7-2
d_gene: TRBD2
j_gene: TRBJ2-7
CDR3aa: CASSLLAGQGYEQYF
CDR3nt: TGTGCCAGCAGCTTACTAGCGGGACAAGGCTACGAGCAGTACTTC

abundance: -
len: 14
v_gene: TRBV6-2/TRBV6-3
d_gene: -
j_gene: TRBJ2-2
CDR3aa: CASKTFDATGELFF
CDR3nt: TGTGCCAGCAAAACCTTCGACGCCACCGGGGAGCTGTTTTTT

abundance: many
len: 18
v_gene: TRBV28
d_gene: TRBD1
j_gene: TRBJ1-6
CDR3aa: CASSDRGSRGSYNSPLHF
CDR3nt: TGTGCCAGCAGTGACAGGGGCTCCCGCGGTTCCTATAATTCACCCCTCCACTTT

abundance: many
len: 15
v_gene: TRBV20-1
d_gene: -
j_gene: TRBJ2-1
CDR3aa: CSAREEASRGNEQFF
CDR3nt: TGCAGTGCTAGAGAAGAGGCCTCCAGGGGCAATGAGCAGTTCTTC